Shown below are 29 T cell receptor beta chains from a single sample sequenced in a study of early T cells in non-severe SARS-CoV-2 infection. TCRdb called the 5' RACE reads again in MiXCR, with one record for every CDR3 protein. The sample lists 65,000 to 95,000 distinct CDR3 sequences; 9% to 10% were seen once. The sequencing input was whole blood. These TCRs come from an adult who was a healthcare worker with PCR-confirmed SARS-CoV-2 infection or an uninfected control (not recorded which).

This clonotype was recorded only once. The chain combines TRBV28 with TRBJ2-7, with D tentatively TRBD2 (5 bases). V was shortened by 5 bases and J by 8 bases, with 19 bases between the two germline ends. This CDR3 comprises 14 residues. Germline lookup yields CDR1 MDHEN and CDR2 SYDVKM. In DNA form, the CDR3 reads TGTGCCAGCAGTCTTCAGACACCGGGAATTAAGCAGTACTTC. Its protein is CASSLQTPGIKQYF.

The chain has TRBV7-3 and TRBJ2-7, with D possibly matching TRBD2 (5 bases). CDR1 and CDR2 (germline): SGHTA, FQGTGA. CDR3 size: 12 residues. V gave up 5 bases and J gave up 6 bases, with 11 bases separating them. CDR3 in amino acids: CASSLRRREQYF. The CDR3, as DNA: TGTGCCAGCAGCCTAAGGAGGCGCGAGCAGTACTTC.

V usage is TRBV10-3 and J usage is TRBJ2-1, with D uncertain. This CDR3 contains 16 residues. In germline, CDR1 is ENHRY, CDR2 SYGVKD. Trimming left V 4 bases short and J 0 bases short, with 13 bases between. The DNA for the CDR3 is TGTGCCATCAGTGGCGGCCTCATGAGCTCCTACAATGAGCAGTTCTTC. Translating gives CAISGGLMSSYNEQFF.

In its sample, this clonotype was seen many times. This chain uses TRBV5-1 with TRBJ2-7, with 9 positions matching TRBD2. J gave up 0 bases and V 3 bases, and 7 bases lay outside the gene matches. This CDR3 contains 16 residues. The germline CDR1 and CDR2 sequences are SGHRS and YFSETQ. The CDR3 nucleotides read TGCGCCAGCAGCTCGAGTACTAGCGGGTACTCCTACGAGCAGTACTTC. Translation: CASSSSTSGYSYEQYF.

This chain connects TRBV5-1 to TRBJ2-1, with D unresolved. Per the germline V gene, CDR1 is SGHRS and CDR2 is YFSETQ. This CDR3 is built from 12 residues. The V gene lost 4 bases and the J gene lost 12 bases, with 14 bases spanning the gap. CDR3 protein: CASSPAGTRQFF. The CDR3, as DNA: TGCGCCAGCAGCCCCGCAGGTACCCGGCAGTTCTTC.

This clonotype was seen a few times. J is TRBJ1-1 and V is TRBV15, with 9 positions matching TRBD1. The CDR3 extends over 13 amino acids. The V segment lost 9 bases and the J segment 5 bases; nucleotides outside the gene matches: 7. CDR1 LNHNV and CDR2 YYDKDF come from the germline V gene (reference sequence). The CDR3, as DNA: TGTGCCACTAACAGACAGGGGGGAACTGAAGCTTTCTTT. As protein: CATNRQGGTEAFF.

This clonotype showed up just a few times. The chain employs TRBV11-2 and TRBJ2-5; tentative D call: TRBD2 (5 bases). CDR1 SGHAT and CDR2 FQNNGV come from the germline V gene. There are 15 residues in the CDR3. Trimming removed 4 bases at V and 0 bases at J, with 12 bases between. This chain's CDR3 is CASSWMTGYQETQYF. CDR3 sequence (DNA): TGTGCCAGCAGCTGGATGACGGGGTACCAAGAGACCCAGTACTTC.

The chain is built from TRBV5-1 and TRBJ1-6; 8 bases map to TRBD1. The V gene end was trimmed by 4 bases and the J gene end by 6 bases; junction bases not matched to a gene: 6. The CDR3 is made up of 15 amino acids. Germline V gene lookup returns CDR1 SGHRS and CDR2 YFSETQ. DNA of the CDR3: TGCGCCAGCAGCGTTGGGACAGGACGTAATTCACCCCTCCACTTT. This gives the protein CASSVGTGRNSPLHF.

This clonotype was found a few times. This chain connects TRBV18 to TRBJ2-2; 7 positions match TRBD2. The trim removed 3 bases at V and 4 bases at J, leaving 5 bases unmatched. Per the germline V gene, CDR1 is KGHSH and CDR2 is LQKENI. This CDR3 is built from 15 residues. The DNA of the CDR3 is TGTGCCAGCTCACCGGCCGGGAGGACCACCGGGGAGCTGTTTTTT. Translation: CASSPAGRTTGELFF. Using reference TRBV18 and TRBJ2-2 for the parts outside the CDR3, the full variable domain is NAGVMQNPRHLVRRRGQEARLRCSPMKGHSHVYWYRQLPEEGLKFMVYLQKENIIDESGMPKERFSAEFPKEGPSILRIQQVVRGDSAAYFCASSPAGRTTGELFFGEGSRLTVL.

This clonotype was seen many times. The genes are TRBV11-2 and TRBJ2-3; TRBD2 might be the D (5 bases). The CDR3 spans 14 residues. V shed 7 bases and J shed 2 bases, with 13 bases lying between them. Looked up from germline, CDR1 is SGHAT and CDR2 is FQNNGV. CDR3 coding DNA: TGTGCCAGCACCTGGGAGTACCTCACAGATACGCAGTATTTT. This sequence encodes CASTWEYLTDTQYF.

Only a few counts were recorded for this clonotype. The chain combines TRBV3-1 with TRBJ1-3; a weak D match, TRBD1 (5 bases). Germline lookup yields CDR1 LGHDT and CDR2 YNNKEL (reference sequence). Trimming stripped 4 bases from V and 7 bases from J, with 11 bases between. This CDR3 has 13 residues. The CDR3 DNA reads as TGTGCCAGCAGCCCCGGGGCCATGAACACCATATATTTT. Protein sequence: CASSPGAMNTIYF.

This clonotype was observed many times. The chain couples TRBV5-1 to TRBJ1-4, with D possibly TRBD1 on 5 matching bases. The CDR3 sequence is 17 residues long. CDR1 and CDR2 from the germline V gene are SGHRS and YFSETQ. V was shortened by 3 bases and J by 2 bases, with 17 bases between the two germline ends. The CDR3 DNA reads TGCGCCAGCAGCTGGGCCCCGGGGGGAGCCACTAATGAAAAACTGTTTTTT. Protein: CASSWAPGGATNEKLFF. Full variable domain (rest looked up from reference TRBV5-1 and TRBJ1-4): KAGVTQTPRYLIKTRGQQVTLSCSPISGHRSVSWYQQTPGQGLQFLFEYFSETQRNKGNFPGRFSGRQFSNSRSEMNVSTLELGDSALYLCASSWAPGGATNEKLFFGSGTQLSVL.

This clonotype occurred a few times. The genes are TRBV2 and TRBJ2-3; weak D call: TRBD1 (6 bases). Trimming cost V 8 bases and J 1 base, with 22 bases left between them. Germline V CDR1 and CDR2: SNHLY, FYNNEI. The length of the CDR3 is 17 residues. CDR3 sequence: CASAKSRGRMGTDTQYF. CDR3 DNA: TGTGCCAGCGCAAAGTCCAGGGGCCGAATGGGCACAGATACGCAGTATTTT.

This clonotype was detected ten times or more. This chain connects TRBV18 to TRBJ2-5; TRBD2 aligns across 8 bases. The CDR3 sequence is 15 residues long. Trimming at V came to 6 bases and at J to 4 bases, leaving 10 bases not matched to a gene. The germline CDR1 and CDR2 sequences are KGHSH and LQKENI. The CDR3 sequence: CASSHLSGTLETQYF. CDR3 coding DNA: TGTGCCAGCTCCCACCTTAGCGGGACACTAGAGACCCAGTACTTC.

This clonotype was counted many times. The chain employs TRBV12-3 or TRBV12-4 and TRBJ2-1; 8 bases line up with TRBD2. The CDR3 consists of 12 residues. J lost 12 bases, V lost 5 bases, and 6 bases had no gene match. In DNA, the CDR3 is TGTGCCAGCAGTCCAAGCGGGAGAGGGCAGTTCTTC. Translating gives CASSPSGRGQFF.

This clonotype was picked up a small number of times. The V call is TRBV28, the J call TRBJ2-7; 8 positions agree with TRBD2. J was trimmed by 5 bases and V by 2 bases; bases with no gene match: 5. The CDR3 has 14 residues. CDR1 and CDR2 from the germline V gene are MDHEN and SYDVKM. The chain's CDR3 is CASSLAGGSDEQYF. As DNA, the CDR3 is TGTGCCAGCAGTTTAGCGGGAGGAAGCGACGAGCAGTACTTC.

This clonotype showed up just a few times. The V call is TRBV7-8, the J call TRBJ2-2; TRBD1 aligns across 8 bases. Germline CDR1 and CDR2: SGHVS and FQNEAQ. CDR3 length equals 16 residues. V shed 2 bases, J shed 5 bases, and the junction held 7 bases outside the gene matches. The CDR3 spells CASSLTGTGGTGELFF. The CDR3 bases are TGTGCCAGCAGCTTAACCGGGACAGGAGGAACCGGGGAGCTGTTTTTT.

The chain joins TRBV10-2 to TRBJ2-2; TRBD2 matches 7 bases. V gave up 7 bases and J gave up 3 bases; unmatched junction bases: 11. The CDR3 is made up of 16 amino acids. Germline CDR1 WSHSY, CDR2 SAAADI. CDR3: CASTGITSADTGELFF. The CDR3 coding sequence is TGCGCCAGCACCGGTATTACTAGCGCCGACACCGGGGAGCTGTTTTTT.

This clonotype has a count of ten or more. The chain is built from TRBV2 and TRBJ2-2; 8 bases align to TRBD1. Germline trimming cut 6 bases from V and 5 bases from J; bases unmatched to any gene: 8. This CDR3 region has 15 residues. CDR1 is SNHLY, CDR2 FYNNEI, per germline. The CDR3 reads CASRPGTGLTGELFF. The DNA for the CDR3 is TGTGCCAGCAGGCCAGGGACAGGTCTGACCGGGGAGCTGTTTTTT.

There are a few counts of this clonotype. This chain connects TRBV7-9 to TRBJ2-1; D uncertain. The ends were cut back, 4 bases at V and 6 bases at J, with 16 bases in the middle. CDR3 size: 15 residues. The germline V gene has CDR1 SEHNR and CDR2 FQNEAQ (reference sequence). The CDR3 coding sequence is TGTGCCAGCAGCTCCGCACCCGACCCTTCCAATGAGCAGTTCTTC. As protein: CASSSAPDPSNEQFF.

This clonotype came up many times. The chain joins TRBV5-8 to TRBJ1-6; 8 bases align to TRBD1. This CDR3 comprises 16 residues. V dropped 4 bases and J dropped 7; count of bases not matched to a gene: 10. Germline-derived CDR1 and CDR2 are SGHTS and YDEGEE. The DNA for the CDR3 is TGTGCCAGCAGCGCGACAGGGGTAACAGGGAATTCACCCCTCCACTTT. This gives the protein CASSATGVTGNSPLHF.

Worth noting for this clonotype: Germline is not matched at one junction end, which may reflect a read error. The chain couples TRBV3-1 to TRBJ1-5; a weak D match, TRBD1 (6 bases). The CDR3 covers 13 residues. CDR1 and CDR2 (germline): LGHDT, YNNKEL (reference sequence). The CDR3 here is CASSSSPTGPRHF. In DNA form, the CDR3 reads TGTGCCAGCAGCTCGAGCCCTACAGGGCCCCGGCATTTT.

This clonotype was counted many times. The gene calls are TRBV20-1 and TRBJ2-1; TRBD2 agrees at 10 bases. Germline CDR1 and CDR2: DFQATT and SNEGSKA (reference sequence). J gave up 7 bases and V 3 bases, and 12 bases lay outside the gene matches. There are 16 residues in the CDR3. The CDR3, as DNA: TGCAGTGCTAGGGCTAGCGGGGGATTTTTTACAAATGAGCAGTTCTTC. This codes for CSARASGGFFTNEQFF.

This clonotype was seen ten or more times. CDR3 in amino acids: CATDRSSYEQYF. In DNA form, the CDR3 reads TGTGCCACGGACAGGAGCTCCTACGAGCAGTACTTC. V gene TRBV28 combines with J gene TRBJ2-7, with 7 positions matching TRBD1. CDR1 MDHEN and CDR2 SYDVKM come from the germline V gene. This CDR3 has 12 amino acids. V lost 10 bases, J lost 0 bases, and 3 bases stayed unmatched.

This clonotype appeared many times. The CDR3: CASKRRLRGNEKLFF. CDR3 bases: TGTGCCAGTAAGAGGCGCCTCAGGGGTAATGAAAAACTGTTTTTT. The V call is TRBV19, the J call TRBJ1-4, with D maybe TRBD1 (6 bases). Germline CDR1 is LNHDA and CDR2 is SQIVND (reference sequence). CDR3 size: 15 residues. V gave up 7 bases and J gave up 4 bases, with 16 bases separating them.

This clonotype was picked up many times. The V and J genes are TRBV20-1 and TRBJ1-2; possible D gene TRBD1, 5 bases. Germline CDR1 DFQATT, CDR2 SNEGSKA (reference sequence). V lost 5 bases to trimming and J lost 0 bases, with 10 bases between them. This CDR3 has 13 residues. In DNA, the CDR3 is TGCAGTGCTCCTCAACAGGCTAACTATGGCTACACCTTC. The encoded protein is CSAPQQANYGYTF.

DNA for the CDR3: TGTGCCAGCAGTACCCCGAAAGCGGGCGCAGCGAACACCGGGGAGCTGTTTTTT. Protein sequence: CASSTPKAGAANTGELFF. V usage is TRBV6-6 and J usage is TRBJ2-2; possibly TRBD2 for D (6 bases). This CDR3 is built from 18 residues. Germline V gene data show CDR1 as MNHNY and CDR2 as SVGAGI (reference sequence). The V end was cut by 5 bases, the J end by 0 bases, with 19 bases between.

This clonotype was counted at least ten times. The CDR3 DNA reads as TGTGCCAGCACCAGGACCAGGGACACCGGGGAGCTGTTTTTT. Translated: CASTRTRDTGELFF. The gene calls are TRBV7-9 and TRBJ2-2; D may be TRBD1 (5 bases). With 7 bases removed from V and 3 bases from J, the gap between germline ends came to 12 bases. The germline CDR1 and CDR2 sequences are SEHNR and FQNEAQ (reference sequence). CDR3 length: 14 residues.

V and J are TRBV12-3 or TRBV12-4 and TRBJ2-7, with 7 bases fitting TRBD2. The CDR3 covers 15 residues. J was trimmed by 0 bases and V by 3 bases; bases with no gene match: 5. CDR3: CASSLNGGISYEQYF. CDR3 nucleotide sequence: TGTGCCAGCAGTTTGAACGGGGGGATCTCCTACGAGCAGTACTTC.